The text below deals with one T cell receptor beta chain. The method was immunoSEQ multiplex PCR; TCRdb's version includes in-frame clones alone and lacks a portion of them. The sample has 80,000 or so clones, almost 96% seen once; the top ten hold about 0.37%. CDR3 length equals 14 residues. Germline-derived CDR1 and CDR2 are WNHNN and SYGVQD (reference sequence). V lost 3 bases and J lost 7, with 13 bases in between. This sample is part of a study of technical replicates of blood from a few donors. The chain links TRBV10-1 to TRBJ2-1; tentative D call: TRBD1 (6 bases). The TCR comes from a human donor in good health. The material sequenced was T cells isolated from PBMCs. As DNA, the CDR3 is TGCGCCAGCAGTGAACAGGGCGGACCTAATGAGCAGTTCTTC. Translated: CASSEQGGPNEQFF.